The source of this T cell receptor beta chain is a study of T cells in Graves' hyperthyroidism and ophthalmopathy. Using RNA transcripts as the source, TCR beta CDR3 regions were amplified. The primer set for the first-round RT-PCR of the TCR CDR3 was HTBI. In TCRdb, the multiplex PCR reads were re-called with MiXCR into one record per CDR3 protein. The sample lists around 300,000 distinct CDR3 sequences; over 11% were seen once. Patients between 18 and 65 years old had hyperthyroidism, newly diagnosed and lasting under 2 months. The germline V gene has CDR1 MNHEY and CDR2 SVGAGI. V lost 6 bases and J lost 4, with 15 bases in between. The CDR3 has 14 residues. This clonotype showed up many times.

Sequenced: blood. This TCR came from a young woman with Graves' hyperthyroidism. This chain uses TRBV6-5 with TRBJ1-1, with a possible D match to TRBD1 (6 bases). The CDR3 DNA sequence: TGTGCCAGCAGCCAATACAGGGTGGGCACTGAAGCTTTCTTT. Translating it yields CASSQYRVGTEAFF.